These 13 T cell receptor beta chains originate from one sample sequenced in a study of early T cells in non-severe SARS-CoV-2 infection. A single record per CDR3 protein comes from TCRdb applying MiXCR to the 5' RACE reads. The data show tens of thousands of distinct CDR3 sequences, 8.5% to 10% seen once. The sample comprised whole blood. These receptors all stem from an adult who was a healthcare worker with PCR-confirmed SARS-CoV-2 infection or an uninfected control (not recorded which).

This clonotype was observed many times. This chain uses TRBV29-1 with TRBJ2-3, with D unclear. The CDR3 sequence is 15 residues long. With 2 bases removed from V and 1 base from J, the gap between germline ends came to 13 bases. From germline, CDR1 is SQVTM and CDR2 ANQGSEA. Here the CDR3 reads CSVEPPQVGTDTQYF. CDR3 bases: TGCAGCGTTGAACCCCCTCAGGTCGGCACAGATACGCAGTATTTT.

In this sample, this clonotype turned up many times. The chain couples TRBV27 to TRBJ2-7, with 9 bases matching TRBD2. The V and J ends lost 10 bases and 6 bases, in that order; junction bases with no gene match: 13. Germline CDR1 is MNHEY and CDR2 is SMNVEV (reference sequence). The CDR3 is 14 residues long. Here the CDR3 DNA reads TGTGCCACCCAACCAGGGACTAGCCATGTCGAGCAGTACTTC. Translated, it gives CATQPGTSHVEQYF.

The V gene is TRBV21-1, the J gene TRBJ2-7; TRBD1 is the table's D call and was not checked against the DNA. TRBV21-1 is shown as a pseudogene. The CDR3 totals 16 residues. The CDR3 region has the DNA TGTGCCAGCAGCCAATCCCGGGACAGGGTCTCCTACGAGCAGTACTTC. Amino acids: CASSQSRDRVSYEQYF.

This clonotype was counted at least ten times. The V gene is TRBV13, the J gene TRBJ2-5; a possible D gene is TRBD2 (5 bases). This CDR3 spans 14 amino acids. V dropped 2 bases and J dropped 0 bases, with 7 bases sitting between them. Germline-derived CDR1 and CDR2 are PRHDT and FYEKMQ (reference sequence). The CDR3 nucleotides read TGTGCCAGCAGCTTAACCGGGAACCAAGAGACCCAGTACTTC. This encodes CASSLTGNQETQYF.

This clonotype was recorded at least ten times. This chain connects TRBV30 to TRBJ2-3; perhaps TRBD1 as D (5 bases). V was pared by 0 bases and J by 6 bases, with 13 bases between. CDR3 length equals 14 residues. Germline V gives CDR1 GTSNPN, CDR2 SVGIG (reference sequence). CDR3 in amino acids: CAWSVRSGPDTQYF. CDR3 coding DNA: TGTGCCTGGAGTGTACGTTCAGGGCCCGATACGCAGTATTTT.

V gene TRBV29-1 combines with J gene TRBJ1-4; tentatively, D is TRBD1 (5 bases). CDR3 size: 12 residues. CDR1 is SQVTM, CDR2 ANQGSEA, per germline. With 6 bases removed from V and 3 bases from J, the gap between germline ends came to 8 bases. The CDR3 DNA sequence: TGCAGCGTCGGGACTTCTAATGAAAAACTGTTTTTT. Its protein product is CSVGTSNEKLFF.

The rearrangement uses TRBV5-1 and TRBJ2-4; no clear D gene. The germline V gene has CDR1 SGHRS and CDR2 YFSETQ. CDR3 length: 15 amino acids. The ends were cut back, 0 bases at V and 6 bases at J, with 13 bases in the middle. The CDR3 loop reads CASSLGNPSVNIQYF. CDR3 DNA: TGCGCCAGCAGCTTGGGGAACCCCAGCGTAAACATTCAGTACTTC.

This rearrangement joins TRBV10-3 to TRBJ2-3, with 12 nucleotides matching TRBD1. Trimming at V came to 11 bases and at J to 1 base, leaving 7 bases not matched to a gene. CDR1 and CDR2 from the germline V gene are ENHRY and SYGVKD. The CDR3 extends over 15 amino acids. CDR3 region: CAVGTGGLGTDTQYF. The CDR3 nucleotides read TGTGCCGTTGGGACAGGGGGCCTCGGCACAGATACGCAGTATTTT.

The sample holds many counts of this clonotype. The chain has TRBV6-7 and TRBJ2-3; no definite D call. TRBV6-7 is an ORF; its function is uncertain. This CDR3 has 11 residues. V was shortened by 8 bases and J by 6 bases, with 9 bases between the two germline ends. CDR3: CASGFQDTQYF. CDR3 DNA sequence: TGTGCCAGCGGTTTTCAGGATACGCAGTATTTT.

This clonotype was observed at least ten times. J is TRBJ2-3 and V is TRBV6-1; 7 bases fit TRBD1. Germline V lookup: CDR1 MNHNS, CDR2 SASEGT. The CDR3 extends over 14 amino acids. Trimming at V came to 2 bases and at J to 1 base, leaving 0 bases not matched to a gene. The CDR3 region has the DNA TGTGCCAGCAGTGAACAGGGGGGCACAGATACGCAGTATTTT. Its translation: CASSEQGGTDTQYF.

At least ten counts were recorded for this clonotype. The gene calls are TRBV4-2 and TRBJ2-3; either TRBD1 or TRBD2 may fit D (5 bases each). The V gene's germline CDR1 is LGHNA and CDR2 YNFKEQ. This CDR3 contains 15 residues. The V gene lost 1 base and the J gene lost 0 bases, with 8 bases spanning the gap. DNA for the CDR3: TGTGCCAGCAGCCAAGTGGGGACCAGCACAGATACGCAGTATTTT. Translation gives CASSQVGTSTDTQYF.

This clonotype was picked up a small number of times. The gene calls are TRBV10-3 and TRBJ2-7, with D perhaps matching TRBD1 or TRBD2 (5 bases each). The V end was cut by 7 bases, the J end by 4 bases, with 17 bases between. The CDR3 extends over 14 amino acids. The V gene's germline CDR1 is ENHRY and CDR2 SYGVKD. The CDR3 DNA reads TGTGCCATCACCGCCCCGGGACGGGATTACGAGCAGTACTTC. Its protein product is CAITAPGRDYEQYF.

This clonotype was seen a few times. J is TRBJ1-2 and V is TRBV5-8; D is ambiguous. This CDR3 has 17 residues. V was cut by 1 base and J by 8 bases, with 24 bases left in between. CDR1 and CDR2 from the germline V gene are SGHTS and YDEGEE. The CDR3 region is CASSLQHLAGSSIGYTF. The CDR3 coding sequence is TGTGCCAGCAGCTTGCAACACTTGGCCGGATCATCGATAGGCTACACCTTC.